The 26 T cell receptor beta chains below come from one sample, sequenced in a study of blood T cell repertoires in COVID-19. Some clones are missing from TCRdb's copy, which holds only in-frame ones; the method was immunoSEQ multiplex PCR. Of a few hundred thousand clones listed, approximately 87% are singletons. Material: PBMCs or T cells enriched from blood (not recorded which). The receptors stem from a woman between 50 and 59 years old who had recovered from COVID-19.

The chain is built from TRBV3-1 (or the pseudogene TRBV3-2) and TRBJ1-6, with D uncertain. V was clipped by 3 bases and J by 0 bases, with 6 bases between them. The CDR3 contains 15 residues. Germline V lookup: CDR1 LGHDT, CDR2 YNNKEL (reference sequence). CDR3 loop: CASSQGSSYNSPLHF. In DNA, the CDR3 is TGTGCCAGCAGCCAGGGGAGCTCCTATAATTCACCCCTCCACTTT.

The chain combines TRBV3-1 (or the pseudogene TRBV3-2) with TRBJ1-1; 10 nucleotides match TRBD1. The CDR3 covers 15 residues. V lost 4 bases and J lost 1; bases outside the gene matches: 3. Germline V gene sequence: CDR1 LGHDT, CDR2 YNNKEL (reference sequence). DNA for the CDR3: TGTGCCAGCAGCCTTCGGACAGGGGGGAACACTGAAGCTTTCTTT. Residues: CASSLRTGGNTEAFF.

V is TRBV5-1 and J is TRBJ2-5; D gene unclear. Trimming took 5 bases from V and 2 from J, leaving 10 bases between them. This CDR3 has 13 residues. Germline CDR1 and CDR2: SGHRS and YFSETQ. CDR3 nucleotides: TGCGCCAGCAGTCGAGACAAACAAGAGACCCAGTACTTC. Protein: CASSRDKQETQYF.

The count of this clone is one. This rearrangement joins TRBV11-2 to TRBJ2-3; 7 nucleotides agree with TRBD2. This CDR3 is 17 amino acids long. The V segment lost 4 bases and the J segment 2 bases; nucleotides outside the gene matches: 12. Germline-derived CDR1 and CDR2 are SGHAT and FQNNGV. The CDR3 nucleotides read TGTGCCAGCAGCTCAACCTCAGCGCGGGGGTACACAGATACGCAGTATTTT. It encodes CASSSTSARGYTDTQYF.

The chain joins TRBV25-1 to TRBJ2-7; possibly TRBD1 for D (6 bases). CDR1 and CDR2 (germline): MGHDK, SYGVNS. Between the trimmed V and J ends, which lost 8 bases and 6 bases, there was a span of 11 bases. The CDR3 extends over 11 amino acids. In DNA form, the CDR3 reads TGTGCCAGCGGCAGGGGTCGCGAGCAGTACTTC. Translating it yields CASGRGREQYF.

The CDR3 protein is CASSPPGVNTEAFF. DNA of the CDR3: TGTGCCAGCAGTCCCCCAGGGGTAAACACTGAAGCTTTCTTT. This sequence joins TRBV27 and TRBJ1-1; tentatively, D is TRBD1 (6 bases). The CDR3 is 14 amino acids. V was clipped by 5 bases and J by 2 bases, with 12 bases between them. In germline, CDR1 is MNHEY, CDR2 SMNVEV (reference sequence).

The chain recombines TRBV7-6 with TRBJ1-4; TRBD1 matches at 7 bases. Germline V gene data show CDR1 as SGHVS and CDR2 as FNYEAQ. CDR3 length: 16 residues. J gave up 8 bases and V 1 base, and 10 bases lay outside the gene matches. CDR3 residues: CASSLDTTGSSEKLFF. The DNA of the CDR3 is TGTGCCAGCAGCTTAGATACGACAGGGTCGAGCGAAAAACTGTTTTTT.

This chain connects TRBV6-5 to TRBJ1-2; no clear D. The CDR3 covers 13 residues. Germline V lookup: CDR1 MNHEY, CDR2 SVGAGI. Trimming stripped 10 bases from V and 4 bases from J, with 16 bases between. The CDR3 sequence is CATSGGSGYGYTF. The CDR3 nucleotides read TGTGCCACCTCGGGAGGAAGCGGCTATGGCTACACCTTC.

This chain uses TRBV24-1 with TRBJ1-5; possible D gene TRBD1, 6 bases. The germline gives CDR1 KGHDR, CDR2 SFDVKD. Trimming shortened V by 2 bases and J by 3 bases, and 10 bases separated the two germline ends. CDR3 length: 15 amino acids. The CDR3 region has the DNA TGTGCCACCAGTGATTCAGGGGCCATCAATCAGCCCCAGCATTTT. Translating gives CATSDSGAINQPQHF.

This rearrangement joins TRBV5-6 to TRBJ1-4, with 7 positions matching TRBD1. With 4 bases clipped from V and 1 base from J, the junction kept 4 bases outside the gene matches. CDR3 length equals 15 residues. Germline CDR1 is SGHDT and CDR2 is YYEEEE. The CDR3, as DNA: TGTGCCAGCAGCGGTACAGGGGAAACTAATGAAAAACTGTTTTTT. Protein product: CASSGTGETNEKLFF.

This clone was counted a few times. V usage is TRBV18 and J usage is TRBJ2-5; D is possibly TRBD2 (6 bases). Trimming removed 2 bases from V and 3 bases from J, with 10 bases in between. Looked up from germline, CDR1 is KGHSH and CDR2 is LQKENI. The CDR3 sequence is 14 residues long. CDR3 residues: CASSPVPGEETQYF. The CDR3 bases are TGTGCCAGCTCACCAGTTCCGGGAGAAGAGACCCAGTACTTC.

The chain links TRBV2 to TRBJ2-3; 8 bases agree with TRBD2. Trimming took 8 bases from V and 3 from J; bases not matched to a gene: 10. The CDR3 is 15 amino acids. Germline V gene data show CDR1 as SNHLY and CDR2 as FYNNEI. This CDR3 reads CASGMGLGRTDTQYF. DNA of the CDR3: TGTGCCAGCGGGATGGGACTAGGGAGGACAGATACGCAGTATTTT.

The chain has TRBV9 and TRBJ2-7; TRBD2 might be the D (6 bases). CDR1 SGDLS and CDR2 YYNGEE come from the germline V gene. The CDR3 totals 15 residues. V was trimmed by 4 bases and J by 3 bases, leaving 17 bases between them. CDR3 residues: CASSPGGDGNYEQYF. The CDR3 nucleotides read TGTGCCAGCAGCCCCGGAGGGGACGGAAACTACGAGCAGTACTTC.

The chain recombines TRBV6-5 with TRBJ1-2, with TRBD1 matching over 7 bases. In germline, CDR1 is MNHEY, CDR2 SVGAGI. This CDR3 has 13 residues. After removal of 5 bases from V and 9 bases from J, the junction contained 9 bases not matched to a gene. CDR3 region: CASSQQGPLSYTF. In nucleotides, the CDR3 is TGTGCCAGCAGTCAACAGGGGCCCCTTAGCTACACCTTC.

V is TRBV5-1 and J is TRBJ2-7, with TRBD1 identical over 8 bases. Germline CDR1 reads SGHRS; CDR2 reads YFSETQ. There are 16 residues in the CDR3. Trimming cost V 0 bases and J 3 bases; bases outside gene matches: 8. The CDR3: CASSLEWGQVSYEQYF. The CDR3, as DNA: TGCGCCAGCAGCTTGGAATGGGGACAGGTAAGCTACGAGCAGTACTTC. Variable domain in full (rest from reference TRBV5-1 and TRBJ2-7): KAGVTQTPRYLIKTRGQQVTLSCSPISGHRSVSWYQQTPGQGLQFLFEYFSETQRNKGNFPGRFSGRQFSNSRSEMNVSTLELGDSALYLCASSLEWGQVSYEQYFGPGTRLTVT.

V is TRBV29-1 and J is TRBJ2-3; 10 bases are shared with TRBD1. The germline V gene has CDR1 SQVTM and CDR2 ANQGSEA. V was clipped by 7 bases and J by 2 bases; unmatched bases: 3. The CDR3 extends over 13 amino acids. CDR3 sequence: CSGTGGYTDTQYF. The CDR3 DNA sequence: TGCAGCGGGACAGGGGGGTACACAGATACGCAGTATTTT.

In the case of this clone: At the DNA level, this CDR3 is encoded by other sequences in the same sample as well. The rearrangement joins TRBV7-8 to TRBJ1-1, with TRBD1 as a possible D gene (6 bases). The germline V gene has CDR1 SGHVS and CDR2 FQNEAQ. Trimming took 4 bases from V and 1 from J, leaving 7 bases between them. The CDR3 runs 13 residues. The CDR3 here is CASSSDRNTEAFF. DNA for the CDR3: TGTGCCAGCAGCTCGGACAGGAACACTGAAGCTTTCTTT.

This chain uses TRBV4-2 with TRBJ1-1; TRBD1 matches 8 bases. The V segment lost 2 bases and the J segment 5 bases; nucleotides outside the gene matches: 7. Germline CDR1 reads LGHNA; CDR2 reads YNFKEQ. This CDR3 is 15 amino acids long. As DNA, the CDR3 is TGTGCCAGCAGCCAACTACAGGGGGGTGGAACTGAAGCTTTCTTT. Protein sequence: CASSQLQGGGTEAFF.

The chain links TRBV12-3 or TRBV12-4 to TRBJ2-5; 7 bases map to TRBD2. Trimming cost V 6 bases and J 0 bases; bases outside gene matches: 1. The CDR3 is 13 amino acids. In DNA, the CDR3 is TGTGCCAGCAGAGCGGGGAACCAAGAGACCCAGTACTTC. Translating gives CASRAGNQETQYF.

The CDR3 loop is CASTNIQGGANGYTF. CDR3 DNA: TGTGCCAGCACCAACATACAAGGGGGCGCGAATGGCTACACCTTC. The chain has TRBV3-1 (or the pseudogene TRBV3-2) and TRBJ1-2; 7 bases line up with TRBD1. The CDR3 sequence is 15 residues long. V lost 7 bases, J lost 6 bases, and 14 bases stayed unmatched. Germline V gene data show CDR1 as LGHDT and CDR2 as YNNKEL (reference sequence).

The rearrangement links TRBV28 to TRBJ1-2, with D possibly matching TRBD1 (5 bases). The CDR3 loop spans 15 amino acids. Between the trimmed V and J ends, which lost 3 bases and 4 bases, there was a span of 15 bases. From germline, CDR1 is MDHEN and CDR2 SYDVKM. The CDR3 DNA reads TGTGCCAGCAGTTTTTCCGTCAGGGCCACCTATGGCTACACCTTC. Amino acid sequence: CASSFSVRATYGYTF.

This clone came up once. The chain employs TRBV27 and TRBJ1-5; a possible D gene is TRBD1 (5 bases). Germline V gene lookup returns CDR1 MNHEY and CDR2 SMNVEV (reference sequence). V was trimmed by 2 bases and J by 6 bases, leaving 11 bases between them. CDR3 size: 14 residues. CDR3 sequence (DNA): TGTGCCAGCAGTTTAACTGGTGACAGTCAGCCCCAGCATTTT. Translated, it gives CASSLTGDSQPQHF.

The CDR3 nucleotides are TGTGCCAGCAGCCCCGAGGGGGGGCCCGGGGAGCTGTTTTTT. This encodes CASSPEGGPGELFF. The gene calls are TRBV2 and TRBJ2-2; possible D gene TRBD2, 7 bases. V lost 6 bases and J lost 6, with 14 bases in between. The CDR3 loop spans 14 amino acids. Germline assignment: CDR1 SNHLY and CDR2 FYNNEI.

In its sample, this clone was seen a few times. The rearrangement uses TRBV5-1 and TRBJ2-2; tentative D call: TRBD1 (6 bases). Germline V gives CDR1 SGHRS, CDR2 YFSETQ. The CDR3 has 15 residues. Trimming pared 2 bases from V and 6 bases from J, leaving 14 bases between. The CDR3 bases are TGCGCCAGCAGCTTTCTTACAGGGAATCCCGGGGAGCTGTTTTTT. This gives the protein CASSFLTGNPGELFF.

This clone showed up just once. V gene TRBV28 combines with J gene TRBJ1-6; D perhaps matches TRBD1 (6 bases). The V gene's germline CDR1 is MDHEN and CDR2 SYDVKM. The CDR3 consists of 16 residues. V gave up 6 bases and J gave up 6 bases, with 18 bases separating them. The CDR3, as DNA: TGTGCCAGCAGCTACAGGGTTGGCATTGGTAATTCACCCCTCCACTTT. Protein: CASSYRVGIGNSPLHF.

This clone was seen more than once but under ten times. This chain joins TRBV5-6 and TRBJ2-3; 9 bases are shared with TRBD2. Germline V lookup: CDR1 SGHDT, CDR2 YYEEEE. This CDR3 contains 16 residues. V was clipped by 4 bases and J by 2 bases; unmatched bases: 8. The CDR3 region has the DNA TGTGCCAGCAGCACCCCTAGCGGGGCGGTCACAGATACGCAGTATTTT. Translation gives CASSTPSGAVTDTQYF.